These T cell receptor beta chains were read from a single sample in a study of Graves' ophthalmopathy and Graves' hyperthyroidism. TCRdb analysed the multiplex PCR reads with MiXCR anew, one entry per CDR3 protein. The sample lists 650,000 to 900,000 distinct CDR3 sequences, approximately 40% occurring once. Material: peripheral blood. All receptors derive from an adult man with Graves' ophthalmopathy. CDR3s include the opening cysteine and the closing phenylalanine or tryptophan. Each record gives: CDR3 DNA, CDR3 protein, D gene, clone size, V gene, J gene. A D gene is named only where the DNA matches it firmly. Not all rows give a size; the values are once, few, many and, for expanded clones, a class.

TGTGCCAGCAGTTACTCTGCCTTCGACAGTAGCAATCAGCCCCAGCATTTT,CASSYSAFDSSNQPQHF,.,few,TRBV24-1,TRBJ1-5
TGTGCCAGCAGTGTGCGGGTCGAGACCCAGTACTTC,CASSVRVETQYF,.,many,TRBV2,TRBJ2-5
TGCAGCGTTGTCACGGATGGGGTGGCGAGTGAGCAGTACTTC,CSVVTDGVASEQYF,.,.,TRBV29-1,TRBJ2-7
TGCAGTGCTTCTCGCGATTTGTACGAGCAGTACTTC,CSASRDLYEQYF,.,few,TRBV20-1,TRBJ2-7
TGCAGCGCCAGCATCTCCGGGGCCAACGTCCTGACTTTC,CSASISGANVLTF,.,.,TRBV29-1,TRBJ2-6
TGTGCCAGCAGCGTAGAGGGGAGAGACTATGGCTACACCTTC,CASSVEGRDYGYTF,.,few,TRBV9,TRBJ1-2
TGTGCCAGCAGTGAATTTTCTGGACAGGGGTATCAGCCCCAGCATTTT,CASSEFSGQGYQPQHF,TRBD1,.,TRBV10-3,TRBJ1-5
TGTGCCAGCAGCCAAGATCTTGAAGAGACCCAGTACTTC,CASSQDLEETQYF,.,.,TRBV14,TRBJ2-5
TGTGCCAGCAGAAGGGCGGAGACCCAGTACTTC,CASRRAETQYF,.,.,TRBV6-5,TRBJ2-5
TGCGCCAGCAGCCAAGATAGAGTCGGACAGGCCTCCTACGAGCAGTACTTC,CASSQDRVGQASYEQYF,TRBD1,few,TRBV4-3,TRBJ2-7
TGTGCCAGCAGCCCTCCGGGACAGGGAAGCTCCTACGAGCAGTACTTC,CASSPPGQGSSYEQYF,TRBD1,.,TRBV7-9,TRBJ2-7
TGTGCCAGCAGTTTATCCAGGGGGCAATCACCCCTCCACTTT,CASSLSRGQSPLHF,TRBD1,.,TRBV12-3/TRBV12-4,TRBJ1-6
TGTGCCAGCAGCTTAGATTCGGGGACTAGCGGCTACGAGCAGTACTTC,CASSLDSGTSGYEQYF,TRBD2,few,TRBV11-2,TRBJ2-7
TGTGCCAGCAGCCGGGTTGGGGACACTGAAGCTTTCTTT,CASSRVGDTEAFF,.,many,TRBV7-9,TRBJ1-1
TGTGCCAGCAGCCGAGTGACAGGGGGACCATATAGCAATCAGCCCCAGCATTTT,CASSRVTGGPYSNQPQHF,TRBD1,many,TRBV7-2,TRBJ1-5
TGCGCCAGCAGCTTGGTATGGGAGAACACCGGGGAGCTGTTTTTT,CASSLVWENTGELFF,.,.,TRBV5-1,TRBJ2-2
TGTGCCAGCAGTTTAAGGGGACGAAGGCAGCCCCAGCATTTT,CASSLRGRRQPQHF,.,.,TRBV19,TRBJ1-5
TGCGCCAGCACCTCGGAACAGGGTAAGACCTACGAGCAGTACTTC,CASTSEQGKTYEQYF,.,few,TRBV4-3,TRBJ2-7
TGTGCCATCAGTGCTAGATCGGGACGGGAAAAACTGTTTTTT,CAISARSGREKLFF,.,.,TRBV10-3,TRBJ1-4
TGTGCCAGCAGCTTAACCCCCCTAGCGGGGGTTCTGAATGAGCAGTTCTTC,CASSLTPLAGVLNEQFF,TRBD2,.,TRBV7-9,TRBJ2-1
TGTGCCAGCAGCGTAGCTGGGGATAATGGCTACACCTTC,CASSVAGDNGYTF,.,many,TRBV9,TRBJ1-2
TGTGCCACCAGTGACCGACTAGCGTCCGGGGAGCTGCTTTTT,CATSDRLASGELLF,TRBD2,.,TRBV24-1,TRBJ2-2
TGTGCCACCAGTGATTCCCGGACAACGTCAGGACGGGGTGGCTACACCTTC,CATSDSRTTSGRGGYTF,.,few,TRBV24-1,TRBJ1-2
TGTGCCAGCAGTGAAGAGGCGGGCAGGGGGCGAGAGACCCAGTACTTC,CASSEEAGRGRETQYF,TRBD1,many,TRBV2,TRBJ2-5
TGTGCCTGGACTAGCCCAGGCCCCTACGAGCAGTACTTC,CAWTSPGPYEQYF,TRBD2,few,TRBV11-2,TRBJ2-7
TGCAGTGCTGGGAAGAACACCGGGGAGCTGTTTTTT,CSAGKNTGELFF,.,.,TRBV20-1,TRBJ2-2
TGCAGTGCTACTGGGGGGGCTAATCAGCCCCAGCATTTT,CSATGGANQPQHF,.,.,TRBV20-1,TRBJ1-5
TGTGCCAGCAGGGAGTTCGGTGGGTACGAGCAGTACTTC,CASREFGGYEQYF,.,few,TRBV2,TRBJ2-7
TGTGCCAGCGGGCTCGGGGGGGCGGTCACAGATACGCAGTATTTT,CASGLGGAVTDTQYF,TRBD2,.,TRBV2,TRBJ2-3
TGTGCCAGCAGTTTAGGGGTGGCTGAAAAACTGTTTTTT,CASSLGVAEKLFF,.,.,TRBV12-3/TRBV12-4,TRBJ1-4
TGTGCCAGCAGGGTGCCCGGGACACAGTCGAACACTGAAGCTTTCTTT,CASRVPGTQSNTEAFF,.,.,TRBV7-9,TRBJ1-1
TGTGCCAGCGGCTTGGAACCGACTAGCGGGATCTACGAGCAGTACTTC,CASGLEPTSGIYEQYF,TRBD2,.,TRBV15,TRBJ2-7
TGCAGTGCTCAACCGACAGGGGCCTACGAGCAGTACTTC,CSAQPTGAYEQYF,TRBD1,many,TRBV20-1,TRBJ2-7
TGTGCCAGCCAAGTAAGCGCCGGAACCCAGTACTTC,CASQVSAGTQYF,.,.,TRBV25-1,TRBJ2-5
TGTGCCAGCAGCTCTCAGGGTAGTGGGAGGTATGACTCCTACGAGCAGTACTTC,CASSSQGSGRYDSYEQYF,.,.,TRBV7-9,TRBJ2-7
TGTGCCAGCAGCTTAAGCGGAGGGGCCCAGTACTTC,CASSLSGGAQYF,.,few,TRBV7-9,TRBJ2-5
TGTGCCAGCAGCTTACCCGGGGTGGCTCGAGGAAGTGAAAAACTGTTTTTT,CASSLPGVARGSEKLFF,.,many,TRBV7-3,TRBJ1-4
TGTGCCAGCAGCGTAGGCCAGGGCATGGGGGCCAACGTCCTGACTTTC,CASSVGQGMGANVLTF,.,.,TRBV9,TRBJ2-6
TGCAGTGCTAGATTCCCTCGCGGGGGAACCCAAGAGACCCAGTACTTC,CSARFPRGGTQETQYF,TRBD2,few,TRBV20-1,TRBJ2-5
TGTGCCAGCAGTGAGAGGGACTATGGCTACACCTTC,CASSERDYGYTF,.,many,TRBV25-1,TRBJ1-2
TGTGCCAGCAGTCCCCGCAGGGGGATTGCGCGAAGTTTGGACACTGAAGCTTTCTTT,CASSPRRGIARSLDTEAFF,TRBD1,.,TRBV9,TRBJ1-1